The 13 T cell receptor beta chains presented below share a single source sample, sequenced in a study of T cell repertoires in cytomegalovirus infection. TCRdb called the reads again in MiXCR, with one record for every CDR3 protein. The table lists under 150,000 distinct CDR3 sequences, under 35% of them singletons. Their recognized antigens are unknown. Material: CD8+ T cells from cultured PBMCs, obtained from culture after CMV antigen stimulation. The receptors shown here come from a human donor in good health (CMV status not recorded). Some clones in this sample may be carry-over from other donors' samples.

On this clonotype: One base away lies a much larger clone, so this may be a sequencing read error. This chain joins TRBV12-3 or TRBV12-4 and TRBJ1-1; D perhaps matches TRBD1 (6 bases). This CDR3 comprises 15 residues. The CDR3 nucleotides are TGTGCCAGCAGTTTAGCGCTAGGGGGGGCCACTGAAGCTTACTTT. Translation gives CASSLALGGATEAYF.

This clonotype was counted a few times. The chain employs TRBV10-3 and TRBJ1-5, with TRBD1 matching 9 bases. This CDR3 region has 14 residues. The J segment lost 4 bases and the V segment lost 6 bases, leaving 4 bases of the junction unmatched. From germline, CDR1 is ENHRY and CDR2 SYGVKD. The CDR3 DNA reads TGTGCCATCAGCATGGACAGGGGTAATCAGCCCCAGCATTTT. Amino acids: CAISMDRGNQPQHF.

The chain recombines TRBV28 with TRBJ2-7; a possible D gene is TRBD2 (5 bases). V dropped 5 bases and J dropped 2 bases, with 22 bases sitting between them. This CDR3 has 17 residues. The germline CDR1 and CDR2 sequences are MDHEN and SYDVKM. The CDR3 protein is CASSLESLGSKPYEQYF. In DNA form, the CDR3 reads TGTGCCAGCAGTCTAGAATCCTTGGGGAGCAAACCCTACGAGCAGTACTTC. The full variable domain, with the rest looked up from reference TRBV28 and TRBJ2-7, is DVKVTQSSRYLVKRTGEKVFLECVQDMDHENMFWYRQDPGLGLRLIYFSYDVKMKEKGDIPEGYSVSREKKERFSLILESASTNQTSMYLCASSLESLGSKPYEQYFGPGTRLTVT.

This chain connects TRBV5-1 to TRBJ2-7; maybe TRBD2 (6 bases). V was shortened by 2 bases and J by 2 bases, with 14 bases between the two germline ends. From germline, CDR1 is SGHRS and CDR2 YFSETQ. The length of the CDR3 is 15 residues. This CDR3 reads CASSFGGTNTYEQYF. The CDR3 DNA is TGCGCCAGCAGCTTCGGAGGGACCAATACCTACGAGCAGTACTTC.

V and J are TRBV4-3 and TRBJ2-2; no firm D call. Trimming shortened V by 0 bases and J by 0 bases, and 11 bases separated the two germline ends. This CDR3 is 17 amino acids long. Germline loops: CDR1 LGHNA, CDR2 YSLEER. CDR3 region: CASSQDLASSNTGELFF. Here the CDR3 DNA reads TGCGCCAGCAGCCAAGATCTGGCTTCTTCGAACACCGGGGAGCTGTTTTTT.

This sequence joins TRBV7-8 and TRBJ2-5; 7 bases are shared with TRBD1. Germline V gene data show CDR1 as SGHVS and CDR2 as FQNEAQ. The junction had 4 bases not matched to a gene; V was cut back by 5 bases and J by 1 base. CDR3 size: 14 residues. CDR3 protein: CASSRDSGQETQYF. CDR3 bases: TGTGCCAGCAGCCGGGACAGTGGCCAAGAGACCCAGTACTTC.

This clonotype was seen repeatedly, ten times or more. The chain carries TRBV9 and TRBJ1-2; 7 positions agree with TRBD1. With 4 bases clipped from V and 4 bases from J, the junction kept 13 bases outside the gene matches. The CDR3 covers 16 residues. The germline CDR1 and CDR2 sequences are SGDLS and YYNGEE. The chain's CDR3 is CASSSQGRGLSYGYTF. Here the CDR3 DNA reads TGTGCCAGCAGCTCCCAGGGGAGGGGGCTTAGCTATGGCTACACCTTC.

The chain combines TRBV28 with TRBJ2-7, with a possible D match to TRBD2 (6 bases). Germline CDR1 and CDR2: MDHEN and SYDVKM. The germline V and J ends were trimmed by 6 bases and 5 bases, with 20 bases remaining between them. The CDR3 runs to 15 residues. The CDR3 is CASSPGRTEVHEQYF. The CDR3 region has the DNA TGTGCCAGCAGCCCAGGGAGGACCGAGGTCCACGAGCAGTACTTC.

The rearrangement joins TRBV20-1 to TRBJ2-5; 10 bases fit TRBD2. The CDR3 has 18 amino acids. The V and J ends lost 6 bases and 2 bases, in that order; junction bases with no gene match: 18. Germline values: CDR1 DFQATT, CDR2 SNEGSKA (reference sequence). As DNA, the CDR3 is TGCAGTGCGGAGCCTTTGGGTAGCGGGGGGCCTCGGCAAGAGACCCAGTACTTC. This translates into CSAEPLGSGGPRQETQYF.

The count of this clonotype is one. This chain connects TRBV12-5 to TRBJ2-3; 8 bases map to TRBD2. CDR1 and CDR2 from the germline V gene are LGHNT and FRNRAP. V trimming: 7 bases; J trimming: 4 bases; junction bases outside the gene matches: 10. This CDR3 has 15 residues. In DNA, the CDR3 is TGTGCTAGTGCCCCTCCGGGGGGGAGGCCAGATACGCAGTATTTT. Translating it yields CASAPPGGRPDTQYF. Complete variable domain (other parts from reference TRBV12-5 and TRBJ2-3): DARVTQTPRHKVTEMGQEVTMRCQPILGHNTVFWYRQTMMQGLELLAYFRNRAPLDDSGMPKDRFSAEMPDATLATLKIQPSEPRDSAVYFCASAPPGGRPDTQYFGPGTRLTVL.

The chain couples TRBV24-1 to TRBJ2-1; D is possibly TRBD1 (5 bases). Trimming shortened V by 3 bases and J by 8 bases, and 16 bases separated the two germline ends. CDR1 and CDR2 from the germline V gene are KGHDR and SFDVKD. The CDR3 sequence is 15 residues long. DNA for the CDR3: TGTGCCACCAGTGATGCGTCAGGGTTTTCCGATGAGCAGTTCTTC. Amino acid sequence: CATSDASGFSDEQFF.

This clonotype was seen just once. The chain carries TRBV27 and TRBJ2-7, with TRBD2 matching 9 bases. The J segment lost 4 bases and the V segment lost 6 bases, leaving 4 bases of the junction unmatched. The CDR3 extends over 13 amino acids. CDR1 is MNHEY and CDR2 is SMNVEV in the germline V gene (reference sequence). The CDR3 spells CASRRLADYEQYF. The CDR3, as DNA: TGTGCCAGCAGGAGACTAGCGGATTACGAGCAGTACTTC.

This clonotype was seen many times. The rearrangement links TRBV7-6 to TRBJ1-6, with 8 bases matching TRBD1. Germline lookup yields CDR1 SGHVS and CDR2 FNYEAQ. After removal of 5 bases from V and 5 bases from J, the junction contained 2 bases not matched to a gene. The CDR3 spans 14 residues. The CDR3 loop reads CASSTGGNNSPLHF. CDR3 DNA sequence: TGTGCCAGCAGCACAGGGGGTAATAATTCACCCCTCCACTTT. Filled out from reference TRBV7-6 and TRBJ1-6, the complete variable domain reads GAGVSQSPRYKVTKRGQDVALRCDPISGHVSLYWYRQALGQGPEFLTYFNYEAQQDKSGLPNDRFSAERPEGSISTLTIQRTEQRDSAMYRCASSTGGNNSPLHFGNGTRLTVT.